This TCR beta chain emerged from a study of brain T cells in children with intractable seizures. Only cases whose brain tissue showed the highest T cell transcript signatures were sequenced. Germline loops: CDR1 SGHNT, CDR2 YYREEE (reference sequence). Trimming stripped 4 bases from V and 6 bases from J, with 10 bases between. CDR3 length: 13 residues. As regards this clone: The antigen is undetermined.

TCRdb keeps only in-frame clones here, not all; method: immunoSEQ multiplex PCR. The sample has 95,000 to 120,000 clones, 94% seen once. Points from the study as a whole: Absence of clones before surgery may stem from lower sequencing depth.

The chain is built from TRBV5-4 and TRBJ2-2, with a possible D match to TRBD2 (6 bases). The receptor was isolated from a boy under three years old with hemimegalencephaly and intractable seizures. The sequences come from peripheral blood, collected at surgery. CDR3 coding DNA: TGTGCCAGCAGCCCGGGACTCCCCGGGGAGCTGTTTTTT. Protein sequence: CASSPGLPGELFF. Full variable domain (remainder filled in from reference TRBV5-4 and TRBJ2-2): ETGVTQSPTHLIKTRGQQVTLRCSSQSGHNTVSWYQQALGQGPQFIFQYYREEENGRGNFPPRFSGLQFPNYSSELNVNALELDDSALYLCASSPGLPGELFFGEGSRLTVL.